One and the same sample provided the 30 T cell receptor beta chains below, sequenced in a study of shared clonotypes between healthy human individuals. The protocol was immunoSEQ multiplex PCR, while the TCRdb copy is restricted to in-frame clones and leaves out a portion. The repertoire has about 690,000 clones, around 90% of them found once; the top ten carry roughly 36%. The sample was memory CD8+ T cells from PBMCs. Documented subset: CD45RO+ cells pooled with CCR7-negative TemRA cells. The receptors were gathered from a man younger than 35 in good health. Some clones in this sample may be carry-over from other donors' samples.

In the case of this clone: Additional DNA sequences in this sample encode the identical CDR3. J is TRBJ2-7 and V is TRBV30; 7 positions agree with TRBD2. Trimming took 0 bases from V and 4 from J; bases not matched to a gene: 6. Germline CDR1 reads GTSNPN; CDR2 reads SVGIG (reference sequence). The CDR3 length is 14 residues. CDR3 nucleotides: TGTGCCTGGAGTGTAGGGGCGGGGGTGTACGAGCAGTACTTC. This sequence encodes CAWSVGAGVYEQYF.

This clone was counted a single time. The V and J genes are TRBV6-5 and TRBJ2-7, with D perhaps matching TRBD1 (6 bases). Germline V CDR1 and CDR2: MNHEY, SVGAGI. This CDR3 contains 13 residues. The V and J ends lost 8 bases and 4 bases respectively, with 15 bases between them. The CDR3 region is CASSGTPLYEQYF. Written as DNA, the CDR3 is TGTGCCAGCTCTGGGACACCCTTATACGAGCAGTACTTC.

Worth noting for this clone: This CDR3 is also generated by other DNA sequences in the sample. V usage is TRBV5-1 and J usage is TRBJ2-5, with 7 bases aligning to TRBD2. With 0 bases clipped from V and 4 bases from J, the junction kept 3 bases outside the gene matches. The CDR3 runs 14 residues. The germline V gene encodes CDR1 SGHRS and CDR2 YFSETQ. The chain's CDR3 is CASSLAGGGETQYF. As DNA, the CDR3 is TGCGCCAGCAGCTTGGCGGGAGGAGGAGAGACCCAGTACTTC.

A single count supports this clone. The V and J genes are TRBV27 and TRBJ2-6; TRBD1 aligns across 7 bases. This CDR3 comprises 18 residues. Trimming removed 4 bases from V and 2 bases from J; junction bases left unmatched: 11. Germline V lookup: CDR1 MNHEY, CDR2 SMNVEV (reference sequence). In DNA, the CDR3 is TGTGCCAGCAGTTCTCACAGGGGTGGCTCCACTGGGGCCAACGTCCTGACTTTC. Translated: CASSSHRGGSTGANVLTF.

As concerns this clone: Other DNA sequences within the sample encode an identical CDR3. The gene calls are TRBV28 and TRBJ1-5; no clear D. V lost 4 bases to trimming and J lost 4 bases, with 8 bases between them. The CDR3 sequence is 13 residues long. The germline V gene has CDR1 MDHEN and CDR2 SYDVKM. DNA for the CDR3: TGTGCCAGCAGTTCCCTGGGGAATCAGCCCCAGCATTTT. Amino acids: CASSSLGNQPQHF.

The count of this clone is one. This rearrangement joins TRBV19 to TRBJ2-3; no clear D. V was cut by 5 bases and J by 0 bases, with 18 bases left in between. The CDR3 is 17 amino acids. Germline V gene data show CDR1 as LNHDA and CDR2 as SQIVND (reference sequence). CDR3 region: CASSPGRARKSTDTQYF. The CDR3 DNA reads TGTGCCAGTAGTCCGGGTCGAGCGAGAAAAAGCACAGATACGCAGTATTTT.

This clone has just one count. This chain uses TRBV9 with TRBJ2-1; maybe TRBD1 (5 bases). This CDR3 has 15 amino acids. V lost 3 bases and J lost 3, with 13 bases in between. CDR1 and CDR2 from the germline V gene are SGDLS and YYNGEE. Here the CDR3 DNA reads TGTGCCAGCAGCGCGGAAGGGGTAGACTACAATGAGCAGTTCTTC. Protein product: CASSAEGVDYNEQFF.

The chain couples TRBV18 to TRBJ2-3; 8 nucleotides agree with TRBD1. V lost 1 base, J lost 5 bases, and 8 bases stayed unmatched. Germline V lookup: CDR1 KGHSH, CDR2 LQKENI. The CDR3 length is 16 residues. CDR3 sequence: CASSPQRTGPVDTQYF. The CDR3 DNA reads TGTGCCAGCTCACCACAGCGGACAGGGCCCGTAGATACGCAGTATTTT.

This clone was observed once. The chain employs TRBV27 and TRBJ2-7; 7 bases align to TRBD1. The V and J ends lost 4 bases and 2 bases, in that order; junction bases with no gene match: 11. Germline V gene lookup returns CDR1 MNHEY and CDR2 SMNVEV (reference sequence). The CDR3 loop spans 16 amino acids. The DNA for the CDR3 is TGTGCCAGCAGTTCTCGGACAGGTCCACATCCCTACGAGCAGTACTTC. Residues: CASSSRTGPHPYEQYF.

This chain joins TRBV7-9 and TRBJ2-1, with D hard to call. V dropped 5 bases and J dropped 8 bases, with 19 bases sitting between them. Germline CDR1 and CDR2: SEHNR and FQNEAQ (reference sequence). This CDR3 has 15 amino acids. Written as DNA, the CDR3 is TGTGCCAGCAGCCCGGGCCCTCCAGGTGGTGATGAGCAGTTCTTC. This gives the protein CASSPGPPGGDEQFF. Full variable domain (outside the CDR3, taken from reference TRBV7-9 and TRBJ2-1): DTGVSQNPRHKITKRGQNVTFRCDPISEHNRLYWYRQTLGQGPEFLTYFQNEAQLEKSRLLSDRFSAERPKGSFSTLEIQRTEQGDSAMYLCASSPGPPGGDEQFFGPGTRLTVL.

The chain carries TRBV30 and TRBJ1-6, with D perhaps TRBD1 (5 bases). This CDR3 has 13 amino acids. Germline values: CDR1 GTSNPN, CDR2 SVGIG (reference sequence). Trimming cost V 7 bases and J 7 bases, with 14 bases left between them. As DNA, the CDR3 is TGTGCCTCCCCCGGGACGGGCAATTCACCCCTCCACTTT. It encodes CASPGTGNSPLHF.

This sequence joins TRBV6-1 and TRBJ2-3; 7 positions match TRBD2. The trim removed 7 bases at V and 2 bases at J, leaving 3 bases unmatched. Germline V gene lookup returns CDR1 MNHNS and CDR2 SASEGT. The CDR3 extends over 13 amino acids. Here the CDR3 reads CASKAGVTDTQYF. In DNA, the CDR3 is TGTGCCAGCAAGGCGGGAGTCACAGATACGCAGTATTTT.

This sequence joins TRBV5-6 and TRBJ1-2, with TRBD1 matching over 10 bases. Germline V gene lookup returns CDR1 SGHDT and CDR2 YYEEEE. Trimming at V came to 5 bases and at J to 0 bases, leaving 10 bases not matched to a gene. The CDR3 covers 17 residues. CDR3 sequence: CASSLWGDRGSNYGYTF. For the CDR3, the DNA is TGTGCCAGCAGTTTGTGGGGGGACAGGGGCTCTAACTATGGCTACACCTTC.

CDR3 sequence reads: CASSPRGLFSYEQYF. The CDR3, as DNA: TGTGCCAGCAGCCCCAGGGGGCTTTTCTCCTACGAGCAGTACTTC. The chain carries TRBV7-8 and TRBJ2-7; 8 nucleotides agree with TRBD1. The V segment lost 5 bases and the J segment 0 bases; nucleotides outside the gene matches: 6. This CDR3 is built from 15 residues. Germline V lookup: CDR1 SGHVS, CDR2 FQNEAQ.

V and J are TRBV27 and TRBJ1-5, with D possibly being TRBD1 (5 bases). Trimming left V 6 bases short and J 2 bases short, with 14 bases between. The length of the CDR3 is 15 residues. The germline V gene encodes CDR1 MNHEY and CDR2 SMNVEV (reference sequence). CDR3 amino acids: CASRAGTLGNQPQHF. The CDR3 DNA reads TGTGCCAGCAGGGCCGGGACCCTAGGCAATCAGCCCCAGCATTTT.

The rearrangement joins TRBV27 to TRBJ2-5; TRBD1 matches at 7 bases. Losses at the gene ends were 5 bases for V and 2 bases for J; bases not matched to a gene: 14. The CDR3 length is 17 residues. CDR1 is MNHEY, CDR2 SMNVEV, per germline (reference sequence). This CDR3 is CASSRLTGPNPQETQYF. CDR3 coding DNA: TGTGCCAGCAGTCGATTGACAGGGCCCAACCCACAAGAGACCCAGTACTTC.

J is TRBJ2-1 and V is TRBV5-5; D is perhaps TRBD2 (6 bases). Trimming took 4 bases from V and 3 from J, leaving 20 bases between them. CDR1 SGHKS and CDR2 YYEKEE come from the germline V gene (reference sequence). This CDR3 is 17 amino acids long. In DNA, the CDR3 is TGTGCCAGCAGCCACCACCCCATGGGGGAGGTCTACAATGAGCAGTTCTTC. Protein: CASSHHPMGEVYNEQFF.

The rearrangement uses TRBV19 and TRBJ1-5, with unresolved D. CDR3 size: 12 residues. The V gene lost 2 bases and the J gene lost 7 bases, with 6 bases spanning the gap. The germline CDR1 and CDR2 sequences are LNHDA and SQIVND (reference sequence). The CDR3 region has the DNA TGTGCCAGTAGTATAACCAGGCAGCCCCAGCATTTT. Protein product: CASSITRQPQHF.

The chain carries TRBV11-2 and TRBJ2-7, with D possibly being TRBD1 (6 bases). CDR3 size: 14 residues. Per germline, CDR1 SGHAT and CDR2 FQNNGV. V dropped 5 bases and J dropped 5 bases, with 16 bases sitting between them. The CDR3 DNA follows: TGTGCCAGCAGCCCCAGGGGCAGGGCGGACGAGCAGTACTTC. Translation gives CASSPRGRADEQYF. Together with reference TRBV11-2 and TRBJ2-7, the CDR3 gives the full variable domain: EAGVAQSPRYKIIEKRQSVAFWCNPISGHATLYWYQQILGQGPKLLIQFQNNGVVDDSQLPKDRFSAERLKGVDSTLKIQPAKLEDSAVYLCASSPRGRADEQYFGPGTRLTVT.

This chain links TRBV7-2 with TRBJ2-1, with 7 bases lining up with TRBD1. Germline assignment: CDR1 SGHTA and CDR2 FQGNSA. The ends lost 4 bases at V and 3 bases at J; junction bases unmatched: 12. CDR3 size: 17 residues. CDR3 DNA sequence: TGTGCCAGCAGCTACCCCGCCGGGACAGAGTTCTACAATGAGCAGTTCTTC. Translation gives CASSYPAGTEFYNEQFF.

The rearrangement links TRBV7-2 to TRBJ2-7; possibly TRBD1 or TRBD2 for D (6 bases each). The CDR3 totals 16 residues. The V gene's germline CDR1 is SGHTA and CDR2 FQGNSA. V was shortened by 6 bases and J by 5 bases, with 23 bases between the two germline ends. The DNA of the CDR3 is TGTGCCAGCAGTCCCCGCGGGCCGGGGGCGGGAAACGAGCAGTACTTC. It codes for CASSPRGPGAGNEQYF.

The rearrangement uses TRBV7-9 and TRBJ1-4, with 8 bases aligning to TRBD1. This CDR3 has 17 amino acids. Germline CDR1 SEHNR, CDR2 FQNEAQ (reference sequence). The junction had 9 bases not matched to a gene; V was cut back by 1 base and J by 5 bases. The CDR3 region has the DNA TGTGCCAGCAGCTTAGACGACAGGGGTTGGTTAAATGAAAAACTGTTTTTT. This sequence encodes CASSLDDRGWLNEKLFF.

The chain recombines TRBV19 with TRBJ1-2, with D hard to call. This CDR3 has 14 amino acids. Germline CDR1 LNHDA, CDR2 SQIVND (reference sequence). Trimming removed 2 bases at V and 4 bases at J, with 11 bases between. CDR3 in amino acids: CASSIREFGYGYTF. The CDR3 DNA follows: TGTGCCAGTAGTATAAGGGAGTTTGGCTATGGCTACACCTTC.

CDR3 DNA: TGTGCCAGCAGCTTAGCCTCCGATGGGGAATACGAGCAGTACTTC. Residues: CASSLASDGEYEQYF. The chain employs TRBV7-2 and TRBJ2-7; D call uncertain. In germline, CDR1 is SGHTA, CDR2 FQGNSA. V lost 0 bases and J lost 4, with 13 bases in between. This CDR3 contains 15 residues.

This clone appeared a few times. The chain combines TRBV9 with TRBJ1-3; 10 positions match TRBD1. Germline V gene sequence: CDR1 SGDLS, CDR2 YYNGEE. V trimming: 0 bases; J trimming: 2 bases; junction bases outside the gene matches: 2. This CDR3 has 16 amino acids. The CDR3 coding sequence is TGTGCCAGCAGCGTAGTTGGGACAGGGGCTGGAAACACCATATATTTT. Residues: CASSVVGTGAGNTIYF.

This clone was observed once. As DNA, the CDR3 is TGTGCCAGCAGCGCCGGGACACCCACCCTGGAGGCTTTCTTT. This encodes CASSAGTPTLEAFF. The chain links TRBV9 to TRBJ1-1, with TRBD1 as a possible D gene (6 bases). CDR1 is SGDLS, CDR2 YYNGEE, per germline. CDR3 length equals 14 residues. The V and J ends lost 3 bases and 11 bases respectively, with 20 bases between them.

This clone was picked up one time. The chain couples TRBV15 to TRBJ2-1; 7 nucleotides agree with TRBD2. Germline loops: CDR1 LNHNV, CDR2 YYDKDF (reference sequence). This CDR3 has 15 residues. V lost 2 bases to trimming and J lost 9 bases; unmatched junction nucleotides: 10. The CDR3, as DNA: TGTGCCACCAGCAGAAGAGGACGGGAGGTGTTTGAGCAGTTCTTC. Residues: CATSRRGREVFEQFF.

The rearrangement uses TRBV11-2 and TRBJ1-5; possibly TRBD1 for D (5 bases). The CDR3 loop spans 16 amino acids. Germline CDR1 and CDR2: SGHAT and FQNNGV. Trimming shortened V by 0 bases and J by 6 bases, and 15 bases separated the two germline ends. This CDR3 reads CASSLEFGTNIQPQHF. The DNA for the CDR3 is TGTGCCAGCAGCTTAGAATTTGGGACCAACATTCAGCCCCAGCATTTT.

The rearrangement joins TRBV13 to TRBJ2-7, with unresolved D. The CDR3 sequence is 14 residues long. CDR1 and CDR2 from the germline V gene are PRHDT and FYEKMQ (reference sequence). V shed 1 base and J shed 2 bases, with 9 bases lying between them. As DNA, the CDR3 is TGTGCCAGCAGCTTAGTGAGAGTTCCCTACGAGCAGTACTTC. Translation: CASSLVRVPYEQYF.

This clone was picked up one time. V gene TRBV6-1 combines with J gene TRBJ2-1; a weak D match, TRBD2 (7 bases). CDR3 length equals 13 residues. CDR1 and CDR2 from the germline V gene are MNHNS and SASEGT. V was clipped by 7 bases and J by 8 bases, with 15 bases between them. Here the CDR3 DNA reads TGTGCCAGCATGGGGGGGCCGGCGGATGAGCAGTTCTTC. Its protein product is CASMGGPADEQFF.